These 6 T cell receptor beta chains were all obtained from the same sample, sequenced in a study of T cell repertoires in cytomegalovirus infection. Each CDR3 protein is one row after TCRdb ran MiXCR on the reads. Of under 600,000 distinct CDR3 sequences listed, approximately 15% are singletons. The sequenced material came from CD8+ T cells from PBMCs. All receptors derive from a human donor in good health (CMV status not recorded). Some clones in this sample may be carry-over from other donors' samples.

This clonotype was observed at least ten times. The chain uses TRBV4-1 and TRBJ2-7; a weak D match, TRBD1 (6 bases). Germline V gene sequence: CDR1 MGHRA, CDR2 YSYEKL. The V gene lost 1 base and the J gene lost 3 bases, with 7 bases spanning the gap. CDR3 length: 13 amino acids. DNA of the CDR3: TGCGCCAGCAGCCAAGGAGGGGGCTACGAGCAGTACTTC. It yields the protein CASSQGGGYEQYF.

V gene TRBV6-1 combines with J gene TRBJ2-5, with TRBD2 matching over 11 bases. The germline gives CDR1 MNHNS, CDR2 SASEGT. After removal of 5 bases from V and 0 bases from J, the junction contained 11 bases not matched to a gene. The CDR3 runs to 18 residues. CDR3 amino acids: CASSPLAGGTTHQETQYF. The CDR3, as DNA: TGTGCCAGCAGTCCCTTAGCGGGGGGGACCACTCACCAAGAGACCCAGTACTTC.

The V gene is TRBV7-9, the J gene TRBJ2-6, with D perhaps TRBD2 (6 bases). Germline V gene lookup returns CDR1 SEHNR and CDR2 FQNEAQ (reference sequence). CDR3 length equals 19 residues. Trimming shortened V by 0 bases and J by 1 base, and 16 bases separated the two germline ends. The CDR3 DNA follows: TGTGCCAGCAGCTTAGCCCGGGACTCTGTTATATCTGGGGCCAACGTCCTGACTTTC. Its protein product is CASSLARDSVISGANVLTF.

In this sample, this clonotype turned up many times. This chain connects TRBV7-9 to TRBJ2-7; unclear D gene. The CDR3 sequence is 15 residues long. Trimming pared 5 bases from V and 0 bases from J, leaving 14 bases between. Germline-derived CDR1 and CDR2 are SEHNR and FQNEAQ (reference sequence). CDR3 nucleotides: TGTGCCAGCAGCCCCGAGGACGGTCCCTCCTACGAGCAGTACTTC. It specifies CASSPEDGPSYEQYF.

This clonotype was seen ten or more times. The chain links TRBV7-9 to TRBJ1-1; 8 positions agree with TRBD1. This CDR3 comprises 12 residues. Germline V lookup: CDR1 SEHNR, CDR2 FQNEAQ (reference sequence). The V and J ends lost 1 base and 10 bases, in that order; junction bases with no gene match: 2. In DNA form, the CDR3 reads TGTGCCAGCAGCTTAGTTCAGGGGGCAGCTTTCTTT. This sequence encodes CASSLVQGAAFF.

This chain links TRBV2 with TRBJ2-5, with D perhaps matching TRBD1 (5 bases). Between the trimmed V and J ends, which lost 6 bases and 5 bases, there was a span of 10 bases. The germline CDR1 and CDR2 sequences are SNHLY and FYNNEI. The CDR3 is made up of 12 amino acids. The CDR3 nucleotides are TGTGCCAGCAGGGGGCGGTATGAGACCCAGTACTTC. Its translation: CASRGRYETQYF.